The 21 T cell receptor delta chains presented below share a single source sample, sequenced in a study of gamma-delta T cells after stem cell transplantation. TCRdb re-called clones from the RT-PCR reads via CATT. The sample holds some 1,900 delta-chain clones, around 19% seen once. Source material: gamma-delta T cells. These receptors were collected from a human donor. It is not recorded whose cells these are; they may come from a transplant donor.

Concerning this clone itself: A far larger clone lies a single base away; this is likely a read error. The CDR3 DNA reads as TGTGCCTGTGACACTATCCCAGTCCCTCCTCTACTGGGGGATACGGGATTCACCGATCAACTCATCTTT. As protein: CACDTIPVPPLLGDTGFTDQLIF. The chain uses TRDV2 and TRDJ1; TRDD3 matches 13 bases. CDR1 and CDR2 from the germline V gene are GEAIGNYY and EKD. CDR3 length: 23 residues.

Of note for this clone: TCRdb pairs this DNA with a much larger clone's protein that differs at residue 6, likely a read error; the protein shown was translated from the DNA. V usage is TRDV2 and J usage is TRDJ1; possible D gene TRDD3, 6 bases. This CDR3 contains 14 residues. V was cut by 3 bases and J by 4 bases, with 14 bases left in between. The germline gives CDR1 GEAIGNYY, CDR2 EKD. The CDR3 DNA reads TGTGCCTGTGACCGACGGGGGGACGGCGATAAACTCATCTTT. Its translation: CACDRRGDGDKLIF.

By sample share, this clone is large. The same CDR3 can be traced to other DNA sequences in this sample. This chain uses TRDV2 with TRDJ3, with TRDD3 matching 13 bases. The V segment lost 0 bases and the J segment 6 bases; nucleotides outside the gene matches: 4. This CDR3 has 18 amino acids. The germline V gene encodes CDR1 GEAIGNYY and CDR2 EKD. The CDR3 nucleotides are TGTGCCTGTGACACCGTACTGGGGGATACGCCGGACACCCGACAGATGTTTTTC. This sequence encodes CACDTVLGDTPDTRQMFF.

The gene calls are TRDV2 and TRDJ1; 13 bases are shared with TRDD3. V gave up 3 bases and J gave up 2 bases; unmatched junction bases: 5. CDR3 length: 16 amino acids. CDR1 GEAIGNYY and CDR2 EKD come from the germline V gene. This CDR3 reads CACDLLGDTRTDKLIF. Here the CDR3 DNA reads TGTGCCTGTGACCTACTGGGGGATACGAGGACCGATAAACTCATCTTT.

Comment on this clone: TCRdb's entry gives the protein of a much larger clone, which mismatches this DNA's translation at residue 16, likely from a read error; the protein reported here is translated from the DNA. This chain uses TRDV2 with TRDJ1, with 10 nucleotides matching TRDD3. The CDR3 totals 19 residues. Germline assignment: CDR1 GEAIGNYY and CDR2 EKD. This CDR3 reads CACDTAGLGDSLLTDTLIF. The CDR3 region has the DNA TGTGCCTGTGACACGGCTGGGCTGGGGGATAGTCTACTTACCGATACACTCATCTTT.

A few counts support this clone. This likely reflects a read error, since a far larger clone is one base away. This chain joins TRDV2 and TRDJ1; TRDD3 agrees at 9 bases. The germline V gene encodes CDR1 GEAIGNYY and CDR2 EKD. Losses at the gene ends were 7 bases for V and 1 base for J; bases not matched to a gene: 12. The CDR3 is 16 residues long. This chain's CDR3 is CAWERLGEGFTDKLIF. The CDR3 DNA sequence: TGTGCCTGGGAGAGACTGGGGGAGGGATTCACCGATAAACTCATCTTT.

A note on this clone: A read error is likely here: a far larger clone is one base away. The V call is TRDV2, the J call TRDJ1; 13 bases fit TRDD3. The CDR3 contains 18 residues. The J segment lost 0 bases and the V segment lost 5 bases, leaving 11 bases of the junction unmatched. Germline V gene lookup returns CDR1 GEAIGNYY and CDR2 EKD. This CDR3 reads CACGPLGDTRSYTDKLIF. DNA of the CDR3: TGTGCCTGTGGCCCACTGGGGGATACGCGCTCGTACACCGATAAACTCATCTTT.

By share of the sample, this clone is hyperexpanded. The sample holds other DNA sequences that translate to the same CDR3. The chain recombines TRDV2 with TRDJ1; D might be TRDD2 or TRDD3, each matching 7 bases. The CDR3 is made up of 19 amino acids. Germline V lookup: CDR1 GEAIGNYY, CDR2 EKD. The V and J ends lost 1 base and 4 bases respectively, with 27 bases between them. CDR3 nucleotide sequence: TGTGCCTGTGACACGGCGGGCTTTCCTACTGGGGCTTATGGCGATAAACTCATCTTT. This encodes CACDTAGFPTGAYGDKLIF.

This clone has more than one count but fewer than ten. The mismatch at residue 12 between this DNA's translation and the TCRdb protein of a much larger clone likely reflects a read error; the protein shown is translated from the DNA. The V gene is TRDV2, the J gene TRDJ1; 13 bases line up with TRDD3. J gave up 1 base and V 3 bases, and 10 bases lay outside the gene matches. Germline CDR1 GEAIGNYY, CDR2 EKD. The CDR3 is made up of 18 amino acids. In DNA, the CDR3 is TGTGCCTGTGACCCACTGGGGGATACGCGCTCGTTCACCGATAAACTCATCTTT. Encoded protein: CACDPLGDTRSFTDKLIF.

On this clone itself: A far larger clone is a single base away, which makes a read error likely. The V call is TRDV2, the J call TRDJ1, with 12 bases fitting TRDD3. The CDR3 sequence is 15 residues long. The germline V gene has CDR1 GEAIGNYY and CDR2 EKD. CDR3: CACDHVLGDTDKPIF. CDR3 nucleotide sequence: TGTGCCTGTGACCACGTACTGGGGGATACCGATAAACCCATCTTT.

This clone has just a few counts. The chain combines TRDV2 with TRDJ1, with TRDD3 matching over 9 bases. The germline gives CDR1 GEAIGNYY, CDR2 EKD. V shed 3 bases and J 4 bases; nucleotides not matched to a gene: 8. The CDR3 loop spans 15 amino acids. CDR3 in amino acids: CACDAVLGDGDKLIF. CDR3 coding DNA: TGTGCCTGTGACGCTGTACTGGGGGACGGCGATAAACTCATCTTT.

As regards this clone: This may be a read error, as it is one base from a much larger clone. The chain uses TRDV2 and TRDJ3; 13 bases align to TRDD3. This CDR3 is 24 amino acids long. The germline gives CDR1 GEAIGNYY, CDR2 EKD. V lost 0 bases and J lost 0; bases outside the gene matches: 16. CDR3 amino acids: CACDTSFRTGGYERSSWDTRQMFF. The CDR3 DNA follows: TGTGCCTGTGACACCTCCTTCAGAACTGGGGGATACGAGAGAAGCTCCTGGGACACCCGACAGATGTTTTTC.

This clone was counted between two and nine times. The chain couples TRDV2 to TRDJ1; 12 positions match TRDD3. Germline-derived CDR1 and CDR2 are GEAIGNYY and EKD. CDR3 length: 17 amino acids. Trimming removed 2 bases from V and 1 base from J; junction bases left unmatched: 7. The CDR3 bases are TGTGCCTGTGACAGGCTACTGGGGGATACATCCACCGATAAACTCATCTTT. Its translation is CACDRLLGDTSTDKLIF.

This clone showed up just a few times. It is likely a read error: a sequence one base away is far more abundant. In the same sample, other DNA sequences code for this CDR3. This chain joins TRDV2 and TRDJ1; 8 bases line up with TRDD3. The length of the CDR3 is 15 residues. The germline gives CDR1 GEAIGNYY, CDR2 EKD. The DNA of the CDR3 is TGTGCTTGTGACACCGTACTGGGGGGGCCCGGGAAACTCATCTTT. Amino acid sequence: CACDTVLGGPGKLIF.

By share, this clone ranks as medium-sized. V is TRDV2 and J is TRDJ1, with 8 bases lining up with TRDD3. V was pared by 0 bases and J by 0 bases, with 2 bases of the junction left unmatched. The germline V gene encodes CDR1 GEAIGNYY and CDR2 EKD. CDR3 length: 15 amino acids. The CDR3 sequence is CACDTMGDYTDKLIF. The CDR3, as DNA: TGTGCCTGTGACACCATGGGGGATTACACCGATAAACTCATCTTT.

Comment on this clone: A far larger clone lies a single base away; this is likely a read error. This CDR3 is also generated by other DNA sequences in the sample. The gene calls are TRDV2 and TRDJ1; 11 bases line up with TRDD3. Germline CDR1 and CDR2: GEAIGNYY and EKD. The CDR3 spans 20 residues. Trimming took 3 bases from V and 1 from J; bases not matched to a gene: 18. Here the CDR3 DNA reads TGTGCCTGTGACTTGATGTCGGCGGGTCTGGGGGATACATCCACCGATAAACTCATCTTT. Protein product: CACDLMSAGLGDTSTDKLIF.

By proportion, this clone is large (0.1 to 1%). Within the sample, other DNA sequences also encode this same CDR3. V and J are TRDV2 and TRDJ3; TRDD3 matches at 8 bases. Germline CDR1 GEAIGNYY, CDR2 EKD. With 2 bases clipped from V and 0 bases from J, the junction kept 2 bases outside the gene matches. CDR3 length: 17 amino acids. The CDR3 loop reads CACDSTGGSWDTRQMFF. CDR3 coding DNA: TGTGCCTGTGACAGTACTGGGGGCTCCTGGGACACCCGACAGATGTTTTTC.

The genes are TRDV2 and TRDJ1, with TRDD3 matching over 12 bases. CDR1 is GEAIGNYY and CDR2 is EKD in the germline V gene. The CDR3 totals 22 residues. V dropped 3 bases and J dropped 1; count of bases not matched to a gene: 23. CDR3 sequence reads: CACDLMSAGLGDTLVTTDKLIF. CDR3 sequence (DNA): TGTGCCTGTGACTTGATGTCGGCGGGGCTGGGGGATACGCTGGTTACCACCGATAAACTCATCTTT.

This clone has more than one count but fewer than ten. TCRdb's listed protein matches a much larger clone and diverges from this DNA's translation at residue 11, likely through a read error; the protein shown comes from the DNA. The rearrangement uses TRDV2 and TRDJ1; possible D gene TRDD3, 6 bases. Germline V gene lookup returns CDR1 GEAIGNYY and CDR2 EKD. V was clipped by 3 bases and J by 1 base, with 29 bases between them. The CDR3 has 20 amino acids. DNA of the CDR3: TGTGCCTGTGACTTGATGTCGGCGGGGCTGGTGGATACATCCACCGATAAACTCATCTTT. It yields the protein CACDLMSAGLVDTSTDKLIF.

As concerns this clone: One base separates it from a far larger clone, so it is likely a read error. CDR3 amino acids: CACDTVSYSGFCTGGYWDKLIF. In DNA form, the CDR3 reads TGTGCCTGTGACACCGTCTCCTACAGTGGTTTCTGTACTGGGGGATACTGGGATAAACTCATCTTT. The chain employs TRDV2 and TRDJ1, with 12 bases fitting TRDD3. This CDR3 region has 22 residues. Germline V gene data show CDR1 as GEAIGNYY and CDR2 as EKD. The junction had 24 bases not matched to a gene; V was cut back by 0 bases and J by 5 bases.

About this clone: The likely explanation is a read error, given a far larger clone one base away. The V call is TRDV2, the J call TRDJ1; 7 bases map to TRDD3. Germline CDR1 reads GEAIGNYY; CDR2 reads EKD. The CDR3 loop spans 22 amino acids. The CDR3 is CSCDRVRTDWGLGGRYTDKLIF. The CDR3 DNA follows: TGTTCCTGTGACAGGGTGAGGACGGACTGGGGATTAGGAGGTCGGTACACCGATAAACTCATCTTT.